Listed below are T cell receptor beta chains from one sample, sequenced in a study of neurological immune-mediated disorders. TCRdb analysed the 5' RACE reads with MiXCR anew, one entry per CDR3 protein. The sample shows around 70,000 distinct CDR3 sequences, roughly 5.5% of them seen only once. Specimen: PBMCs. The receptors originated from a man between 18 and 35 years old with multiple sclerosis. CDR3s include the opening cysteine and the closing phenylalanine or tryptophan. The D gene is left open where the match is weak. Clone size is given for some rows only: seen once, a few or many times, or a class if the clone is expanded.

clone_size d_call j_call v_call cdr3_nt cdr3_aa
many . TRBJ1-2 TRBV7-2 TGTGCCAGCAGCGCCGAGAACTATGGCTACACCTTC CASSAENYGYTF
many TRBD2 TRBJ2-1 TRBV25-1 TGTGCCAGCGGCCCGACGGGGGAGGGCTTGGAGCAGTTCTTC CASGPTGEGLEQFF
many TRBD1 TRBJ2-1 TRBV7-9 TGTGCCAGCAGCCCCCGGGACAGGGCCAATGAGCAGTTCTTC CASSPRDRANEQFF
many . TRBJ1-4 TRBV10-2 TGCGCCAGCAGTGATTTGAGGGAGGGTGAAAAACTGTTTTTT CASSDLREGEKLFF
many . TRBJ2-3 TRBV5-1 TGCGCCAGCAGCACGTACAGGGATTGGGAACACACAGATACGCAGTATTTT CASSTYRDWEHTDTQYF
many . TRBJ1-1 TRBV7-2 TGTGCCAGCAGCGCAGGGTTTCCGAACACTGAAGCTTTCTTT CASSAGFPNTEAFF
many . TRBJ2-1 TRBV20-1 TGCAGTACAATAGATCAGACAAATTCCTACAATGAGCAGTTCTTC CSTIDQTNSYNEQFF
many TRBD1 TRBJ1-6 TRBV12-3/TRBV12-4 TGTGCCAGCAGTTTGTCAGGGGGTCATTCACCCCTCAACTTT CASSLSGGHSPLNF
many . TRBJ2-7 TRBV12-3/TRBV12-4 TGTGCCAGCAGTTTTCAGGCGGGCCCCTCCTACGAGCAGTACTTC CASSFQAGPSYEQYF
many . TRBJ2-1 TRBV30 TGTGCCTGGACCCCCTCCTACAATGAGCAGTTCTTC CAWTPSYNEQFF
. TRBD2 TRBJ2-7 TRBV10-1 TGCGCCAGCAGTGAGGTAGCGGGGGGGCCGGAGAAAGAGCAGTACTTC CASSEVAGGPEKEQYF
many . TRBJ2-6 TRBV7-2 TGTGCCAGCAGCTTAGCGTCCTCTGGGGCCAACGTCCTGACTTTC CASSLASSGANVLTF
many . TRBJ1-5 TRBV20-1 TGCAGTGCCCGGACAAAGAAAGATCAGCCCCAGCATTTT CSARTKKDQPQHF
many TRBD1 TRBJ1-1 TRBV7-8 TGTGCCAGCAGCGCCGGACAGGGGAACACTGAAGCTTTCTTT CASSAGQGNTEAFF
few . TRBJ2-4 TRBV20-1 TGCAGTGCTAGTCTCCGAGGCATTCAGTACTTC CSASLRGIQYF
many . TRBJ2-6 TRBV6-6 . CASSSSGGRTGANVLTF
many . TRBJ2-1 TRBV27 TGTGCCACATCCCCGACCCGGGACACCTACAATGAGCAGTTCTTC CATSPTRDTYNEQFF
many . TRBJ1-2 TRBV29-1 TGCAGCGTTGAAGATCGGGGGGGAACCTACGGCTACACCTTC CSVEDRGGTYGYTF
many . TRBJ2-7 TRBV7-2 TGTGCCAGCAGCCTCATCCGCTCCTACGAGCAGTACTTC CASSLIRSYEQYF
many . TRBJ1-4 TRBV20-1 TGCAGTGCTAGTGGGGGGGCAACTAATGAAAAACTGTTTTTT CSASGGATNEKLFF
many TRBD1 TRBJ1-1 TRBV5-1 TGCGCCAGCAGCTTAGGGACAGCCGGTGGAACTGAAGCTTTCTTT CASSLGTAGGTEAFF
many TRBD2 TRBJ2-7 TRBV5-1 TGCGCCAGCAGCTCCCGACCGGGACTAGCGGATCTCGAGCAGTACTTC CASSSRPGLADLEQYF
. TRBD1 TRBJ1-1 TRBV20-1 TGCAGTGCTAAGCGACAGGGTGGGTCAGCTGAAGCTTTCTTT CSAKRQGGSAEAFF
many . TRBJ2-3 TRBV9 TGTGCCAGCAGCGTAGAAAGCGGGGACATGATTTCTAGCACAGATACGCAGTATTTT CASSVESGDMISSTDTQYF
many TRBD1 TRBJ1-2 TRBV10-3 TGTGCCATCAGTGATAGGGACAGGGTCGACAACTATGGCTACACCTTC CAISDRDRVDNYGYTF
many . TRBJ1-2 TRBV5-1 TGCGCCAGCAGCCCGGACAGCGTCTATGGCTACACCTTC CASSPDSVYGYTF
many . TRBJ2-3 TRBV4-1 TGCGCCAGCAGCCAAGTGGGGGATACGCAGTATTTT CASSQVGDTQYF
many . TRBJ1-1 TRBV20-1 TGCAGTTGCTCAGGACAGTTAATGAACACTGAAGCTTTCTTT CSCSGQLMNTEAFF
many TRBD1 TRBJ2-7 TRBV27 TGTGCCAGCAGTTTAAGGGCCTCCGGGACAGGGGCCTACGAGCAGTACTTC CASSLRASGTGAYEQYF
many . TRBJ1-6 TRBV2 TGTGCCAGCACCCAAGGTCCGAATTCACCCCTCCACTTT CASTQGPNSPLHF
few . TRBJ2-1 TRBV6-2/TRBV6-3 TGTGCCAGCAGCTACCGAGGAGGGATCGATGAGCAGTTCTTC CASSYRGGIDEQFF
many TRBD1 TRBJ1-1 TRBV29-1 TGCAGCGTTGACAGGGGGCTAGTAGCTTTCTTT CSVDRGLVAFF
many TRBD1 TRBJ2-1 TRBV7-6 TGTGCCAGCAGGCCTAGACAGGGTAATGAGCAGTTCTTC CASRPRQGNEQFF
. TRBD2 TRBJ2-6 TRBV5-1 TGCGCCAGCAGCCTACTAGCGGCTGGGGCCAACGTCCTGACTTTC CASSLLAAGANVLTF
many . TRBJ1-1 TRBV29-1 TGCAGCGTTGGGGCAGGGTGGGCCATGAACACTGAAGCTTTCTTT CSVGAGWAMNTEAFF
many . TRBJ2-6 TRBV5-1 TGCGCCAGCAGAGGGGCCGGGGCCCGCTCTGGGGCCAACGTCCTGACTTTC CASRGAGARSGANVLTF